These 30 T cell receptor beta chains were sequenced from one sample in a study of T cell responses to AZD1222 COVID-19 vaccine. Profiled with immunoSEQ multiplex PCR; TCRdb holds only in-frame clones, not every one. The profile shows over 95,000 clones, 91% of them singletons. This specimen consisted of peripheral blood, obtained on day 0 of AZD1222 vaccination. The receptor source for this set is an adult in good health.

V is TRBV5-8 and J is TRBJ1-2; weak D call: TRBD1 (5 bases). V lost 2 bases and J lost 1, with 9 bases in between. The CDR3 has 14 amino acids. Germline V gene lookup returns CDR1 SGHTS and CDR2 YDEGEE. The CDR3 nucleotides are TGTGCCAGCAGCTTAGACAGTCTTAACTATGGCTACACCTTC. Translating it yields CASSLDSLNYGYTF.

This sequence joins TRBV10-1 and TRBJ1-4; TRBD1 might be the D (6 bases). Trimming shortened V by 7 bases and J by 2 bases, and 11 bases separated the two germline ends. Per germline, CDR1 WNHNN and CDR2 SYGVQD (reference sequence). The CDR3 loop spans 14 amino acids. CDR3 nucleotide sequence: TGCGCCAGCACCAGACAGGACACTAATGAAAAACTGTTTTTT. This encodes CASTRQDTNEKLFF.

The rearrangement joins TRBV6-5 to TRBJ1-2; D not certain. The CDR3 is 13 residues long. The V end lost 4 bases, the J end lost 6 bases, and 12 bases lay between the germline ends. CDR1 is MNHEY and CDR2 is SVGAGI in the germline V gene. Here the CDR3 reads CASSFVLGDGYTF. The CDR3 coding sequence is TGTGCCAGCAGTTTTGTCCTCGGCGATGGCTACACCTTC.

V is TRBV6-5 and J is TRBJ2-7; D assignment may be TRBD1 or TRBD2 (6 bases each). V lost 7 bases and J lost 2, with 18 bases in between. Germline CDR1 is MNHEY and CDR2 is SVGAGI. The CDR3 length is 15 residues. This CDR3 is CASTWGAGQPYEQYF. The CDR3 DNA reads TGTGCCAGCACCTGGGGGGCAGGGCAACCCTACGAGCAGTACTTC.

V gene TRBV9 combines with J gene TRBJ1-2, with D hard to call. The CDR3 sequence is 11 residues long. Trimming removed 0 bases at V and 6 bases at J, with 3 bases between. Germline V gives CDR1 SGDLS, CDR2 YYNGEE. In nucleotides, the CDR3 is TGTGCCAGCAGCGTAGGGGATGGCTACACCTTC. The encoded protein is CASSVGDGYTF.

V and J are TRBV9 and TRBJ2-1; the D is unclear. The CDR3 has 14 amino acids. Germline CDR1 SGDLS, CDR2 YYNGEE. Trimming removed 5 bases at V and 4 bases at J, with 13 bases between. CDR3 region: CASSRSRLYNEQFF. The CDR3 DNA reads as TGTGCCAGCAGTCGTAGCCGACTTTACAATGAGCAGTTCTTC. Complete variable domain (other parts from reference TRBV9 and TRBJ2-1): DSGVTQTPKHLITATGQRVTLRCSPRSGDLSVYWYQQSLDQGLQFLIQYYNGEERAKGNILERFSAQQFPDLHSELNLSSLELGDSALYFCASSRSRLYNEQFFGPGTRLTVL.

This clone was seen a few times. V gene TRBV7-2 combines with J gene TRBJ2-3; 9 bases match TRBD1. The junction had 2 bases not matched to a gene; V was cut back by 1 base and J by 3 bases. The CDR3 contains 15 residues. The germline CDR1 and CDR2 sequences are SGHTA and FQGNSA. For the CDR3, the DNA is TGTGCCAGCAGCTTAGACAGGGGGCGGACAGATACGCAGTATTTT. This codes for CASSLDRGRTDTQYF.

The J gene is TRBJ1-2, the V gene TRBV4-1; 10 bases are shared with TRBD1. The CDR3 sequence is 15 residues long. Germline assignment: CDR1 MGHRA and CDR2 YSYEKL. With 3 bases clipped from V and 6 bases from J, the junction kept 7 bases outside the gene matches. The CDR3 here is CASSHSTGGFDGYTF. The CDR3 bases are TGCGCCAGCAGCCATTCGACAGGGGGCTTTGATGGCTACACCTTC.

The rearrangement joins TRBV16 to TRBJ1-6; tentatively, D is TRBD1 (5 bases). CDR3 length equals 15 residues. Germline lookup yields CDR1 KGHSY and CDR2 FQNENV. Between the trimmed V and J ends, which lost 1 base and 10 bases, there was a span of 14 bases. The CDR3 sequence: CASSQLGAGNSPLHF. The CDR3 DNA sequence: TGTGCCAGCAGCCAATTAGGGGCTGGAAACTCACCCCTCCACTTT. The full variable domain, completed using reference TRBV16 and TRBJ1-6, is GEEVAQTPKHLVRGEGQKAKLYCAPIKGHSYVFWYQQVLKNEFKFLISFQNENVFDETGMPKERFSAKCLPNSPCSLEIQATKLEDSAVYFCASSQLGAGNSPLHFGNGTRLTVT.

The CDR3: CASTKGGGWNQPQHF. Written as DNA, the CDR3 is TGTGCCAGCACCAAAGGAGGGGGGTGGAATCAGCCCCAGCATTTT. The rearrangement uses TRBV7-8 and TRBJ1-5; tentative D call: TRBD1 (6 bases). Per germline, CDR1 SGHVS and CDR2 FQNEAQ. Trimming removed 7 bases at V and 4 bases at J, with 17 bases between. The CDR3 extends over 15 amino acids.

This sequence joins TRBV3-1 (or the pseudogene TRBV3-2) and TRBJ2-5; 10 bases are a match to TRBD2. This CDR3 region has 15 residues. V lost 5 bases, J lost 5 bases, and 8 bases stayed unmatched. Germline V lookup: CDR1 LGHDT, CDR2 YNNKEL (reference sequence). CDR3 residues: CASSTSGGAKETQYF. The CDR3 coding sequence is TGTGCCAGCAGCACCAGCGGGGGGGCTAAGGAGACCCAGTACTTC.

The CDR3 nucleotides are TGTGCCAGCAGCTCCAATAGCGGGGGGGCCCACAATGAGCAGTTCTTC. The encoded protein is CASSSNSGGAHNEQFF. The rearrangement links TRBV7-6 to TRBJ2-1; 11 bases align to TRBD2. V lost 4 bases and J lost 5; bases outside the gene matches: 7. Germline-derived CDR1 and CDR2 are SGHVS and FNYEAQ. The CDR3 has 16 amino acids. Complete variable domain (other parts from reference TRBV7-6 and TRBJ2-1): GAGVSQSPRYKVTKRGQDVALRCDPISGHVSLYWYRQALGQGPEFLTYFNYEAQQDKSGLPNDRFSAERPEGSISTLTIQRTEQRDSAMYRCASSSNSGGAHNEQFFGPGTRLTVL.

The DNA for the CDR3 is TGCAGTGCTACTGGCGACTCTGAAGCTTTCTTT. Translated, it gives CSATGDSEAFF. The chain carries TRBV20-1 and TRBJ1-1; D is uncertain. Germline CDR1 and CDR2: DFQATT and SNEGSKA (reference sequence). The CDR3 has 11 amino acids. Trimming removed 4 bases at V and 6 bases at J, with 9 bases between.

This chain links TRBV4-3 with TRBJ2-7; possibly TRBD1 or TRBD2 for D (5 bases each). This CDR3 is 15 amino acids long. Trimming removed 0 bases from V and 1 base from J, with 10 bases in between. CDR1 is LGHNA, CDR2 YSLEER, per germline. In nucleotides, the CDR3 is TGCGCCAGCAGCCAAGATTGGGGGTCGTCCTACGAGCAGTACTTC. It is translated as CASSQDWGSSYEQYF.

The chain carries TRBV30 and TRBJ2-3; 7 nucleotides agree with TRBD2. The CDR3 runs to 12 residues. J gave up 6 bases and V 2 bases, and 2 bases lay outside the gene matches. Germline V lookup: CDR1 GTSNPN, CDR2 SVGIG (reference sequence). The CDR3 DNA is TGTGCCTGGAGTCATAGCGGGGATACGCAGTATTTT. Its protein is CAWSHSGDTQYF. Looking up the rest from reference TRBV30 and TRBJ2-3 gives the full variable domain: SQTIHQWPATLVQPVGSPLSLECTVEGTSNPNLYWYRQAAGRGLQLLFYSVGIGQISSEVPQNLSASRPQDRQFILSSKKLLLSDSGFYLCAWSHSGDTQYFGPGTRLTVL.

The chain links TRBV19 to TRBJ2-3; a weak D match, TRBD2 (7 bases). V was pared by 0 bases and J by 2 bases, with 12 bases between. This CDR3 region has 16 residues. Per the germline V gene, CDR1 is LNHDA and CDR2 is SQIVND (reference sequence). As DNA, the CDR3 is TGTGCCAGTAGTATAGAGCGGGGGCCCGCCACAGATACGCAGTATTTT. This encodes CASSIERGPATDTQYF. Complete variable domain (other parts from reference TRBV19 and TRBJ2-3): DGGITQSPKYLFRKEGQNVTLSCEQNLNHDAMYWYRQDPGQGLRLIYYSQIVNDFQKGDIAEGYSVSREKKESFPLTVTSAQKNPTAFYLCASSIERGPATDTQYFGPGTRLTVL.

The rearrangement uses TRBV4-3 and TRBJ1-6, with a weak D call TRBD1 (5 bases). The CDR3 consists of 15 residues. Germline V lookup: CDR1 LGHNA, CDR2 YSLEER. V was clipped by 6 bases and J by 7 bases, with 16 bases between them. The DNA of the CDR3 is TGCGCCAGCAGACACCGGGACCGGGAAAATTCACCCCTCCACTTT. This translates into CASRHRDRENSPLHF.

The J gene is TRBJ1-2, the V gene TRBV19, with a weak D call TRBD1 (5 bases). Germline V CDR1 and CDR2: LNHDA, SQIVND (reference sequence). The CDR3 contains 13 residues. Trimming stripped 7 bases from V and 7 bases from J, with 16 bases between. The CDR3 spells CASKVLGTVGYTF. In DNA form, the CDR3 reads TGTGCCAGTAAAGTTCTTGGGACGGTTGGCTACACCTTC.

The chain combines TRBV5-1 with TRBJ2-7, with D maybe TRBD1 (7 bases). Deletions cut 4 bases from V and 3 bases from J, with 14 bases between. The CDR3 has 14 residues. Per germline, CDR1 SGHRS and CDR2 YFSETQ. Here the CDR3 reads CASSHQGGSYEQYF. As DNA, the CDR3 is TGCGCCAGCAGCCATCAGGGGGGAAGCTACGAGCAGTACTTC.

V and J are TRBV9 and TRBJ2-3; possible D gene TRBD1, 5 bases. V lost 1 base and J 6 bases, leaving 12 bases between the germline ends. The CDR3 sequence is 14 residues long. Germline V gene sequence: CDR1 SGDLS, CDR2 YYNGEE. Written as DNA, the CDR3 is TGTGCCAGCAGCGTAAGGACATTCGGGGATACGCAGTATTTT. The encoded protein is CASSVRTFGDTQYF.

The chain employs TRBV5-1 and TRBJ1-2; the match to TRBD1 covers 10 bases. Germline V gives CDR1 SGHRS, CDR2 YFSETQ. After removal of 5 bases from V and 5 bases from J, the junction contained 6 bases not matched to a gene. This CDR3 spans 14 amino acids. CDR3 sequence: CASRQTGGGYGYTF. DNA for the CDR3: TGCGCCAGCAGGCAGACAGGGGGCGGGTATGGCTACACCTTC.

The V and J genes are TRBV6-2 or TRBV6-3 and TRBJ2-1, with TRBD2 identical over 7 bases. This CDR3 spans 15 amino acids. Germline V gives CDR1 MNHEY, CDR2 SVGEGT. V shed 5 bases and J 9 bases; nucleotides not matched to a gene: 13. In nucleotides, the CDR3 is TGTGCCAGCAGTCAATTGGGCGGGGGTCCCACTGAGCAGTTCTTC. It specifies CASSQLGGGPTEQFF.

The chain joins TRBV5-5 to TRBJ1-4; TRBD1 agrees at 10 bases. This CDR3 region has 15 residues. Looked up from germline, CDR1 is SGHKS and CDR2 is YYEKEE (reference sequence). With 4 bases clipped from V and 5 bases from J, the junction kept 5 bases outside the gene matches. As DNA, the CDR3 is TGTGCCAGCAGCAACGACAGGGGGCAGAATGAAAAACTGTTTTTT. Amino acid sequence: CASSNDRGQNEKLFF.

This clone has a single count. The rearrangement links TRBV30 to TRBJ2-5; perhaps TRBD1 as D (6 bases). V shed 2 bases and J shed 0 bases, with 16 bases lying between them. This CDR3 spans 16 amino acids. From germline, CDR1 is GTSNPN and CDR2 SVGIG (reference sequence). The CDR3 coding sequence is TGTGCCTGGAGTCCCTTGACAGGAGAATACCAAGAGACCCAGTACTTC. Residues: CAWSPLTGEYQETQYF.

The chain employs TRBV18 and TRBJ1-6; D gene unclear. Germline V gives CDR1 KGHSH, CDR2 LQKENI. The V end was cut by 3 bases, the J end by 0 bases, with 3 bases between. CDR3 length: 14 amino acids. The CDR3 reads CASSPSSYNSPLHF. CDR3 nucleotides: TGTGCCAGCTCACCGAGCTCCTATAATTCACCCCTCCACTTT.

As concerns this clone: The identical CDR3 is also encoded by other nucleotide sequences in the sample. This chain joins TRBV7-9 and TRBJ1-6; 9 bases map to TRBD1. The CDR3 has 16 amino acids. Unmatched junction bases numbered 4, after V lost 4 bases and J lost 3 bases. Germline assignment: CDR1 SEHNR and CDR2 FQNEAQ (reference sequence). The CDR3 region has the DNA TGTGCCAGCAGCTCGGGACAGGGTTTCTATAATTCACCCCTCCACTTT. Amino acid sequence: CASSSGQGFYNSPLHF.

The rearrangement uses TRBV14 and TRBJ1-1; 7 positions agree with TRBD1. J was trimmed by 11 bases and V by 1 base; bases with no gene match: 13. The CDR3 is 15 residues long. Germline CDR1 and CDR2: SGHDN and FVKESK. CDR3 protein: CASSQGVNRGGGAFF. The DNA for the CDR3 is TGTGCCAGCAGCCAAGGTGTCAACAGGGGAGGTGGGGCTTTCTTT.

J is TRBJ1-5 and V is TRBV6-5; D uncertain. The CDR3 covers 15 residues. Germline-derived CDR1 and CDR2 are MNHEY and SVGAGI. V shed 6 bases and J shed 0 bases, with 12 bases lying between them. The CDR3 loop is CASRHNRLSNQPQHF. For the CDR3, the DNA is TGTGCCAGCAGGCACAACAGACTTAGCAATCAGCCCCAGCATTTT.

The chain has TRBV5-1 and TRBJ1-4; D remains unclear. This CDR3 comprises 13 residues. V lost 4 bases, J lost 8 bases, and 12 bases lay in between. Germline CDR1 and CDR2: SGHRS and YFSETQ. The CDR3 reads CASSPLSREKLFF. The CDR3 DNA sequence: TGCGCCAGCAGCCCTCTCAGCCGAGAAAAACTGTTTTTT.

The J gene is TRBJ1-1, the V gene TRBV5-1; TRBD1 is a possible D gene (5 bases). This CDR3 has 15 residues. Germline CDR1 and CDR2: SGHRS and YFSETQ. Between the trimmed V and J ends, which lost 1 base and 3 bases, there was a span of 13 bases. CDR3 loop: CASSLTYPTDTEAFF. Here the CDR3 DNA reads TGCGCCAGCAGCTTGACTTACCCGACAGACACTGAAGCTTTCTTT.